The source of this T cell receptor (beta chain) is a study of blood T cells in healthy people across ages. Points from the study as a whole: Diversity figures derived from one million T cells were judged to underestimate the true value.

The sample providers were healthy Caucasian people from Russia, aged roughly 6 to 95. PBMCs, at least 6.5 million per sample, were isolated. The V gene's germline CDR1 is SEHNR and CDR2 FQNEAQ (reference sequence). The ends lost 4 bases at V and 2 bases at J; junction bases unmatched: 7. The CDR3 is 15 amino acids. Comments on this clonotype: Its antigen is still unknown.

A second PCR, run for roughly 7 to 12 cycles, used a sample-barcoded 5' primer plus a J-beta primer mix. TCRdb processed the 5' RACE reads anew with MiXCR; each CDR3 protein has one entry. Of 650,000 to 1,000,000 distinct CDR3 sequences listed, 30% to 45% are singletons. The chain is built from TRBV7-9 and TRBJ2-7; 8 bases are a match to TRBD1. The source of this sequence is a man younger than 35 in good health. Sequencing was performed on blood. For the CDR3, the DNA is TGTGCCAGCAGCTCGTCGGGACAGGAAGCCTACGAGCAGTACTTC. This gives the protein CASSSSGQEAYEQYF.